The next 27 T cell receptor beta chains were all read from a single sample in a study of blood T cells in healthy people across ages. Combining a sample-barcoded 5' primer with a J-beta primer mix, a second PCR ran for roughly 7 to 12 cycles. TCRdb analysed the 5' RACE reads with MiXCR anew, one entry per CDR3 protein. The table records hundreds of thousands of distinct CDR3 sequences, approximately 48% of them present only once. Sequenced material: blood. These receptors originate from a man between 60 and 75 years old in good health.

The chain joins TRBV18 to TRBJ1-2, with unresolved D. V was shortened by 3 bases and J by 3 bases, with 11 bases between the two germline ends. CDR3 size: 14 residues. Looked up from germline, CDR1 is KGHSH and CDR2 is LQKENI. The CDR3 region is CASSPAADYYGYTF. The CDR3 DNA sequence: TGTGCCAGCTCACCCGCGGCAGATTACTATGGCTACACCTTC.

The rearrangement joins TRBV20-1 to TRBJ2-1; perhaps TRBD1 as D (6 bases). The CDR3 is 15 amino acids. CDR1 and CDR2 from the germline V gene are DFQATT and SNEGSKA (reference sequence). V lost 5 bases to trimming and J lost 4 bases, with 18 bases between them. CDR3: CSARQDQLKYNEQFF. As DNA, the CDR3 is TGCAGTGCTCGACAGGACCAGCTAAAATACAATGAGCAGTTCTTC.

The chain carries TRBV7-9 and TRBJ2-3; unclear D gene. Per germline, CDR1 SEHNR and CDR2 FQNEAQ (reference sequence). Trimming took off 8 bases at V and 9 bases at J, with 12 bases between the two ends. CDR3 size: 11 residues. CDR3 protein: CASGRTLTQYF. The DNA of the CDR3 is TGTGCCAGCGGCAGGACGTTAACGCAGTATTTT.

This rearrangement joins TRBV7-9 to TRBJ1-1; D remains ambiguous. V was clipped by 2 bases and J by 8 bases, with 9 bases between them. Germline lookup yields CDR1 SEHNR and CDR2 FQNEAQ (reference sequence). The CDR3 loop spans 12 amino acids. CDR3 region: CASSLMQIEAFF. The CDR3 DNA is TGTGCCAGCAGCTTAATGCAAATAGAAGCTTTCTTT.

The rearrangement links TRBV12-3 or TRBV12-4 to TRBJ2-5, with TRBD2 identical over 8 bases. With 6 bases clipped from V and 5 bases from J, the junction kept 11 bases outside the gene matches. The CDR3 totals 15 residues. The CDR3 DNA is TGTGCCAGCAGAGTAAGCGGGGGTCCGGGGGAGACCCAGTACTTC. Translated, it gives CASRVSGGPGETQYF.

The V call is TRBV20-1, the J call TRBJ2-7; TRBD1 matches at 9 bases. Germline V lookup: CDR1 DFQATT, CDR2 SNEGSKA (reference sequence). This CDR3 has 13 amino acids. After removal of 5 bases from V and 3 bases from J, the junction contained 5 bases not matched to a gene. The CDR3 loop reads CSAPPGQGYEQYF. DNA of the CDR3: TGCAGTGCTCCCCCGGGACAGGGCTACGAGCAGTACTTC.

DNA of the CDR3: TGTGCCAGCAGTTCATTAGCTAGAGGGATCTACGAGCAGTACTTC. Translating it yields CASSSLARGIYEQYF. The chain combines TRBV28 with TRBJ2-7, with TRBD2 as a possible D gene (5 bases). The V gene lost 4 bases and the J gene lost 3 bases, with 16 bases spanning the gap. The CDR3 consists of 15 residues. The germline gives CDR1 MDHEN, CDR2 SYDVKM.

The chain couples TRBV7-2 to TRBJ2-7, with D perhaps matching TRBD2 (6 bases). Germline V gene data show CDR1 as SGHTA and CDR2 as FQGNSA. This CDR3 contains 14 residues. V lost 3 bases, J lost 7 bases, and 16 bases lay in between. The CDR3 bases are TGTGCCAGCAGCTTTGACGGGAGCTACAATGAGCAGTACTTC. It is translated as CASSFDGSYNEQYF. The variable domain in full, completed from reference TRBV7-2 and TRBJ2-7, reads GAGVSQSPSNKVTEKGKDVELRCDPISGHTALYWYRQSLGQGLEFLIYFQGNSAPDKSGLPSDRFSAERTGGSVSTLTIQRTQQEDSAVYLCASSFDGSYNEQYFGPGTRLTVT.

The gene calls are TRBV7-6 and TRBJ2-5; 7 bases are a match to TRBD1. The V gene end was trimmed by 5 bases and the J gene end by 5 bases; junction bases not matched to a gene: 5. The CDR3 is 13 residues long. CDR1 and CDR2 (germline): SGHVS, FNYEAQ. CDR3 residues: CASSMGQTETQYF. The CDR3 DNA follows: TGTGCCAGCAGCATGGGACAGACGGAGACCCAGTACTTC.

This chain joins TRBV18 and TRBJ2-5, with TRBD1 matching over 8 bases. The CDR3 loop spans 14 amino acids. V lost 5 bases and J lost 4; bases outside the gene matches: 6. Germline CDR1 and CDR2: KGHSH and LQKENI. The CDR3 region is CASSATGARETQYF. CDR3 nucleotide sequence: TGTGCCAGCTCAGCGACAGGGGCTCGAGAGACCCAGTACTTC.

This clonotype came up many times. This chain joins TRBV7-2 and TRBJ2-7; 7 bases are a match to TRBD1. CDR3 length: 14 residues. Germline values: CDR1 SGHTA, CDR2 FQGNSA. Trimming cost V 1 base and J 2 bases; bases outside gene matches: 2. CDR3 amino acids: CASSLVQGTYEQYF. The CDR3, as DNA: TGTGCCAGCAGCTTAGTACAGGGGACCTACGAGCAGTACTTC.

The V call is TRBV2, the J call TRBJ1-5, with 8 bases identical to TRBD1. Germline assignment: CDR1 SNHLY and CDR2 FYNNEI. V lost 7 bases, J lost 5 bases, and 13 bases stayed unmatched. The length of the CDR3 is 16 residues. Here the CDR3 reads CASTSRPGGLDQPQHF. The CDR3 coding sequence is TGTGCCAGCACTTCACGGCCAGGGGGCCTTGATCAGCCCCAGCATTTT.

This clonotype has only one observation. The rearrangement links TRBV7-2 to TRBJ2-2; no definite D call. This CDR3 comprises 15 residues. V dropped 8 bases and J dropped 1 base, with 14 bases sitting between them. The germline gives CDR1 SGHTA, CDR2 FQGNSA. The CDR3 here is CASETLEMNTGELFF. CDR3 bases: TGTGCCAGCGAAACGCTGGAAATGAACACCGGGGAGCTGTTTTTT.

The sample holds a few counts of this clonotype. The rearrangement uses TRBV4-3 and TRBJ2-7; 7 nucleotides match TRBD1. Unmatched junction bases numbered 5, after V lost 1 base and J lost 2 bases. The CDR3 is 15 residues long. Germline assignment: CDR1 LGHNA and CDR2 YSLEER. The CDR3 here is CASSQAPGQTYEQYF. For the CDR3, the DNA is TGCGCCAGCAGCCAAGCTCCGGGACAGACCTACGAGCAGTACTTC.

This clonotype was picked up a small number of times. The rearrangement links TRBV7-2 to TRBJ2-1, with 8 bases that match TRBD2. Unmatched junction bases numbered 7, after V lost 4 bases and J lost 8 bases. The CDR3 length is 14 residues. Germline lookup yields CDR1 SGHTA and CDR2 FQGNSA. CDR3 in amino acids: CASSSSGGFHEQFF. CDR3 nucleotide sequence: TGTGCCAGCAGCTCCAGCGGGGGATTTCATGAGCAGTTCTTC.

This rearrangement joins TRBV29-1 to TRBJ2-3, with 13 bases identical to TRBD2. V shed 7 bases, J shed 7 bases, and the junction held 8 bases outside the gene matches. This CDR3 has 14 amino acids. Per the germline V gene, CDR1 is SQVTM and CDR2 is ANQGSEA. This CDR3 is CSGEWTSGRYTQYF. The CDR3 bases are TGCAGCGGGGAATGGACTAGCGGGAGATATACGCAGTATTTT.

Note on this clonotype: This may arise from a read error, as a much more abundant clone is one base away. The J gene is TRBJ2-7, the V gene TRBV5-1; D may correspond to TRBD1 or TRBD2 (5 bases each). Germline CDR1 SGHRS, CDR2 YFSETQ. The CDR3 has 15 amino acids. The CDR3 sequence: CASSLAAGSSYGQYF. In nucleotides, the CDR3 is TGCGCCAGCAGCTTGGCCGCAGGGAGCTCCTACGGGCAGTACTTC.

The chain couples TRBV11-2 to TRBJ2-4; 16 bases map to TRBD2. Trimming removed 1 base from V and 0 bases from J; junction bases left unmatched: 3. CDR1 is SGHAT, CDR2 FQNNGV, per germline. This CDR3 has 19 residues. This CDR3 is CASSLVGLAGGIAKNIQYF. For the CDR3, the DNA is TGTGCCAGCAGCTTAGTGGGACTAGCGGGGGGGATAGCCAAAAACATTCAGTACTTC.

V gene TRBV7-9 combines with J gene TRBJ2-5; 7 bases match TRBD1. Germline-derived CDR1 and CDR2 are SEHNR and FQNEAQ (reference sequence). The CDR3 has 15 amino acids. Trimming at V came to 3 bases and at J to 5 bases, leaving 9 bases not matched to a gene. The CDR3 bases are TGTGCCAGCAGCTTGTCGGTGACAGGGCTGGAGACCCAGTACTTC. Amino acids: CASSLSVTGLETQYF. Variable domain in full (rest from reference TRBV7-9 and TRBJ2-5): DTGVSQNPRHKITKRGQNVTFRCDPISEHNRLYWYRQTLGQGPEFLTYFQNEAQLEKSRLLSDRFSAERPKGSFSTLEIQRTEQGDSAMYLCASSLSVTGLETQYFGPGTRLLVL.

The rearrangement links TRBV7-2 to TRBJ2-1; 8 bases map to TRBD2. V lost 4 bases and J lost 6; bases outside the gene matches: 8. This CDR3 has 15 residues. CDR1 SGHTA and CDR2 FQGNSA come from the germline V gene. In nucleotides, the CDR3 is TGTGCCAGCAGCTCTAAAACGGGAGGGCCCAATGAGCAGTTCTTC. This encodes CASSSKTGGPNEQFF.

The rearrangement joins TRBV20-1 to TRBJ2-7, with TRBD2 as a possible D gene (7 bases). V was cut by 2 bases and J by 5 bases, with 19 bases left in between. Germline V gene lookup returns CDR1 DFQATT and CDR2 SNEGSKA (reference sequence). The CDR3 covers 15 residues. CDR3: CSARPSPGGLNEQYF. The CDR3 DNA sequence: TGCAGTGCTAGACCTTCTCCGGGGGGCTTGAACGAGCAGTACTTC.

This chain joins TRBV18 and TRBJ1-4; a weak D match, TRBD1 (5 bases). CDR1 is KGHSH and CDR2 is LQKENI in the germline V gene. CDR3 length: 14 residues. Trimming removed 0 bases from V and 10 bases from J, with 12 bases in between. The CDR3 region has the DNA TGTGCCAGCTCACCACCCGTCAGGGACGGAAAACTGTTTTTT. Protein product: CASSPPVRDGKLFF.

This clonotype occurred once. The chain uses TRBV20-1 and TRBJ1-1, with D possibly being TRBD1 (5 bases). V was clipped by 2 bases and J by 4 bases, with 11 bases between them. Germline CDR1 and CDR2: DFQATT and SNEGSKA (reference sequence). The CDR3 totals 13 residues. The chain's CDR3 is CSARPGFGTEAFF. DNA of the CDR3: TGCAGTGCTAGACCAGGGTTTGGCACTGAAGCTTTCTTT.

This clonotype has more than one count but fewer than ten. V and J are TRBV5-1 and TRBJ2-4, with 9 bases fitting TRBD1. With the DNA end fitting TRBJ2-7 better, the J assignment may be wrong. The V gene's germline CDR1 is SGHRS and CDR2 YFSETQ. This CDR3 has 16 amino acids. The CDR3 bases are TGCGCCAGCAGCCTCTCCGAGGGGACAGGGACCTACGAGCAGTACTTC. Translating it yields CASSLSEGTGTYEQYF.

This clonotype was seen a few times. The V and J genes are TRBV7-9 and TRBJ2-7; D may be TRBD2 (6 bases). Trimming removed 5 bases from V and 6 bases from J, with 14 bases in between. This CDR3 spans 13 amino acids. Germline V CDR1 and CDR2: SEHNR, FQNEAQ (reference sequence). The CDR3 is CASSGAGSVEQYF. The CDR3 bases are TGTGCCAGCAGCGGGGCGGGGTCGGTCGAGCAGTACTTC.

This clonotype was detected only a few times. The chain has TRBV20-1 and TRBJ2-1; D gene uncertain. The germline CDR1 and CDR2 sequences are DFQATT and SNEGSKA (reference sequence). This CDR3 region has 12 residues. V gave up 5 bases and J gave up 1 base, with 6 bases separating them. CDR3 residues: CSAPRSYNEQFF. Here the CDR3 DNA reads TGCAGTGCTCCACGATCCTACAATGAGCAGTTCTTC.

V usage is TRBV7-2 and J usage is TRBJ2-5, with 10 bases fitting TRBD1. Unmatched junction bases numbered 8, after V lost 4 bases and J lost 0 bases. CDR1 is SGHTA and CDR2 is FQGNSA in the germline V gene. CDR3 length: 17 residues. CDR3 loop: CASSSMTGGLYQETQYF. CDR3 nucleotides: TGTGCCAGCAGCTCAATGACAGGGGGCTTGTACCAAGAGACCCAGTACTTC.